A selection of T cell receptor beta chains follows, all from one sample in a study of human T cells and chemical hapten exposure. TCRdb re-analysed the RACE reads in MiXCR, keeping a single row per CDR3 protein. Seen here are 55,000 to 75,000 distinct CDR3 sequences, 9.5% to 15% observed once, and the top ten hold roughly 2.3%. The specimen comprised whole blood, sampled in connection with sensitization to the hapten diphenylcyclopropenone (DPC). These receptors all stem from a man in his thirties or forties with alopecia areata. Some clones in this sample may be carry-over from other donors' samples. Both conserved end residues are part of each CDR3. The order of the fields is clone size, CDR3 length, D gene, V gene, J gene, CDR3 protein, CDR3 DNA. The D gene is left open where the match is weak. For some rows the clone size is stated as once, few or many, or as a class when expanded; others skip it.

NA	15	TRBD1	TRBV5-1	TRBJ1-6	CASSPSQGDNSPLHF	TGCGCCAGCAGCCCTTCACAGGGGGATAATTCACCCCTCCACTTT
many	15	NA	TRBV5-1	TRBJ2-7	CASRKGDSPAYEQYF	TGCGCCAGCAGGAAAGGGGACTCACCAGCCTACGAGCAGTACTTC
NA	14	NA	TRBV12-3/TRBV12-4	TRBJ2-1	CASSEPPTRNEQFF	TGTGCCAGCAGTGAACCCCCGACTCGCAATGAGCAGTTCTTC
NA	14	NA	TRBV19	TRBJ2-3	CASKPGMEGDTQYF	TGTGCCAGTAAGCCGGGGATGGAGGGGGATACGCAGTATTTT
many	12	TRBD1	TRBV2	TRBJ2-7	CASSDRVDEQYF	TGTGCCAGCAGCGACAGGGTTGACGAGCAGTACTTC
NA	14	TRBD1	TRBV9	TRBJ1-3	CASSGGQAGNTIYF	TGTGCCAGCAGCGGCGGACAGGCCGGAAACACCATATATTTT
many	14	NA	TRBV7-9	TRBJ1-5	CASSLMGPRQPQHF	TGTGCCAGCAGCCTAATGGGCCCCCGCCAGCCCCAGCATTTT
NA	15	NA	TRBV7-2	TRBJ2-5	CASSLQWGGRETQYF	TGTGCCAGCAGCCTCCAATGGGGGGGCCGTGAGACCCAGTACTTC
NA	15	TRBD1	TRBV7-2	TRBJ1-1	CASSLVMGQKNEAFF	TGTGCCAGCAGCTTAGTTATGGGACAGAAAAATGAAGCTTTCTTT
many	15	NA	TRBV4-3	TRBJ2-7	CASSLILNVAYEQYF	TGCGCCAGCAGCCTGATTCTAAATGTGGCCTACGAGCAGTACTTC
many	16	NA	TRBV28	TRBJ2-3	CASSRGGSIYTDTQYF	TGTGCCAGCAGTCGGGGCGGAAGTATCTACACAGATACGCAGTATTTT
many	14	TRBD1	TRBV9	TRBJ2-5	CASSPRDRRETQYF	TGTGCCAGCAGCCCCAGGGACAGAAGAGAGACCCAGTACTTC
few	16	NA	TRBV6-2/TRBV6-3	TRBJ2-5	CASGGPSWGHQETQYF	TGTGCCAGCGGGGGACCTAGCTGGGGCCACCAAGAGACCCAGTACTTC
many	14	TRBD2	TRBV20-1	TRBJ2-3	CSPRAGGRADTQYF	TGCAGCCCCCGGGCGGGGGGTCGGGCAGATACGCAGTATTTT
many	18	NA	TRBV24-1	TRBJ2-2	CATSEHRRGASNTGELFF	TGTGCCACCAGTGAGCACAGACGGGGGGCTTCGAACACCGGGGAGCTGTTTTTT
few	13	NA	TRBV7-8	TRBJ1-1	CASSSRRGSEAFF	TGTGCCAGCAGCTCCAGGCGGGGTTCCGAAGCTTTCTTT
few	15	TRBD2	TRBV20-1	TRBJ2-3	CSALRLAASTDTQYF	TGCAGTGCTCTCAGACTAGCGGCTAGCACAGATACGCAGTATTTT
many	17	NA	TRBV27	TRBJ1-1	CASSLGFWDKKNTEAFF	TGTGCCAGCAGTTTAGGTTTTTGGGACAAAAAGAACACTGAAGCTTTCTTT
many	15	NA	TRBV27	TRBJ1-3	CASSPRRFSGNTIYF	TGTGCCAGCAGCCCGCGTAGATTCTCTGGAAACACCATATATTTT
few	15	TRBD2	TRBV9	TRBJ2-3	CASSRPGLGTDTQYF	TGTGCCAGCAGTCGACCGGGACTAGGGACAGATACGCAGTATTTT
many	16	NA	TRBV9	TRBJ2-1	CASSVEGAGSYNEQFF	TGTGCCAGCAGCGTAGAAGGGGCGGGCAGCTACAATGAGCAGTTCTTC
many	17	NA	TRBV4-2	TRBJ1-3	CASSQDPRLSSGNTIYF	TGTGCCAGCAGCCAAGATCCCAGGCTAAGCTCTGGAAACACCATATATTTT
NA	17	TRBD1	TRBV24-1	TRBJ2-3	CATSDVPADQGADTQYF	TGTGCCACCAGTGATGTCCCCGCGGACCAGGGGGCAGATACGCAGTATTTT
many	17	NA	TRBV9	TRBJ2-3	CASSVGSSGYSTDTQYF	TGTGCCAGCAGCGTAGGTAGTAGCGGCTATAGCACAGATACGCAGTATTTT
few	20	TRBD2	TRBV10-3	TRBJ2-1	CAISGPSPGLAGTIYNEQFF	TGTGCCATCAGTGGGCCGTCCCCAGGGCTAGCGGGGACGATCTACAATGAGCAGTTCTTC
many	15	TRBD1	TRBV6-2/TRBV6-3	TRBJ2-1	CASSRDRGFYNEQFF	TGTGCCAGCAGTCGGGACAGGGGGTTCTACAATGAGCAGTTCTTC
many	13	NA	TRBV15	TRBJ2-3	CALSAGNTDTQYF	TGTGCCCTCAGCGCAGGGAACACAGATACGCAGTATTTT
NA	13	TRBD1	TRBV20-1	TRBJ1-1	CSAGGQMNTEAFF	TGCAGTGCTGGGGGACAGATGAACACTGAAGCTTTCTTT
few	15	TRBD2	TRBV2	TRBJ2-1	CASSEGLAGYNEQFF	TGTGCCAGCAGTGAAGGTCTAGCGGGGTACAATGAGCAGTTCTTC
few	14	TRBD2	TRBV4-1	TRBJ2-3	CASSQLAGKDTQYF	TGCGCCAGCAGCCAACTAGCGGGGAAGGATACGCAGTATTTT
few	13	NA	TRBV12-3/TRBV12-4	TRBJ2-3	CASSLEFTGAQYF	TGTGCCAGCAGTTTAGAATTTACAGGAGCGCAGTATTTT
NA	15	NA	TRBV20-1	TRBJ1-2	CSAHPGRDWGYGYTF	TGCAGTGCCCACCCGGGCCGAGATTGGGGCTATGGCTACACCTTC
many	10	NA	TRBV20-1	TRBJ1-2	CSGQRRWYTF	TGCAGTGGGCAAAGGCGATGGTACACCTTC
many	14	NA	TRBV18	TRBJ1-1	CASSPPTGELEAFF	TGTGCCAGCTCACCACCCACGGGGGAACTTGAAGCTTTCTTT
NA	12	NA	TRBV12-3/TRBV12-4	TRBJ1-1	CASSSRGQGAFF	TGTGCCAGCAGTAGCCGAGGCCAGGGAGCTTTCTTT
NA	15	NA	TRBV24-1	TRBJ2-7	CATSDSRPGHYEQYF	TGTGCCACCAGTGATTCCAGACCGGGACATTACGAGCAGTACTTC
NA	17	TRBD1	TRBV24-1	TRBJ2-5	CATSDFRQGDNSGTQYF	TGTGCCACCAGTGATTTCCGACAGGGGGATAATTCGGGGACCCAGTACTTC
many	14	NA	TRBV18	TRBJ1-6	CASSASGYNSPLHF	TGTGCCAGCTCAGCTTCAGGATATAATTCACCCCTCCACTTT
many	14	NA	TRBV7-7	TRBJ2-1	CASSPTVTYNEQFF	TGTGCCAGCAGCCCGACCGTGACCTACAATGAGCAGTTCTTC
many	15	TRBD1	TRBV2	TRBJ2-7	CASSEGGQGFYEQYF	TGTGCCAGCAGTGAAGGGGGACAGGGTTTCTACGAGCAGTACTTC
NA	12	NA	TRBV20-1	TRBJ1-6	CSASGPNSPLHF	TGCAGTGCTAGTGGGCCAAATTCACCCCTCCACTTT
NA	19	TRBD2	TRBV7-9	TRBJ2-1	CASTRTSGGFIALINEQFF	TGTGCCAGCACTAGGACTAGCGGGGGGTTTATCGCGCTAATCAATGAGCAGTTCTTC
few	16	TRBD1	TRBV7-2	TRBJ1-5	CASSSDRGFDNQPQHF	TGTGCCAGCAGCTCCGACAGGGGGTTTGACAATCAGCCCCAGCATTTT
many	15	NA	TRBV19	TRBJ1-2	CASSIGDSINYGYTF	TGTGCCAGTAGTATAGGTGACAGCATTAACTATGGCTACACCTTC
NA	16	NA	TRBV11-3	TRBJ2-1	CASSLGPRSSYNEQFF	TGTGCCAGCAGCTTAGGTCCCCGGAGCTCCTACAATGAGCAGTTCTTC
few	14	TRBD1	TRBV19	TRBJ1-4	CASNPTGVAEKLFF	TGTGCCAGTAACCCGACAGGGGTTGCTGAAAAACTGTTTTTT
NA	13	NA	TRBV10-3	TRBJ2-7	CATLGTADYEQYF	TGTGCCACCCTGGGGACGGCAGACTACGAGCAGTACTTC
NA	15	TRBD1	TRBV7-2	TRBJ1-5	CASSLVSQGGQPQHF	TGTGCCAGCAGCTTAGTCTCGCAGGGGGGTCAGCCCCAGCATTTT
few	13	NA	TRBV20-1	TRBJ1-4	CSIGGPTNEKLFF	TGCAGTATCGGCGGCCCAACTAATGAAAAACTGTTTTTT
NA	17	NA	TRBV12-5	TRBJ1-1	CASGLVHGREAGTEAFF	TGTGCTAGTGGTTTGGTACACGGCAGGGAAGCGGGCACTGAAGCTTTCTTT
few	13	NA	TRBV9	TRBJ1-5	CASSVGANQPQHF	TGTGCCAGCAGCGTAGGGGCCAATCAGCCCCAGCATTTT
few	17	TRBD2	TRBV29-1	TRBJ2-1	CSAELAGGTNSYNEQFF	TGCAGCGCGGAACTAGCGGGGGGCACCAACTCCTACAATGAGCAGTTCTTC
many	15	NA	TRBV6-1	TRBJ1-6	CASRARGEGTGPLHF	TGTGCCAGCAGAGCCCGCGGAGAAGGGACTGGTCCCCTCCACTTT
few	14	NA	TRBV28	TRBJ2-5	CASSLSRAQETQYF	TGTGCCAGCAGTTTATCCAGGGCCCAAGAGACCCAGTACTTC
NA	13	NA	TRBV9	TRBJ2-3	CASSLSGEDTQYF	TGTGCCAGCAGCCTGTCGGGGGAAGATACGCAGTATTTT
NA	15	TRBD2	TRBV7-6	TRBJ2-2	CASSSISGGTGELFF	TGTGCCAGCAGCTCCATTTCGGGGGGTACCGGGGAGCTGTTTTTT
NA	13	NA	TRBV12-3/TRBV12-4	TRBJ1-1	CASSSQLGTEAFF	TGTGCCAGCAGTTCCCAGTTGGGGACTGAAGCTTTCTTT